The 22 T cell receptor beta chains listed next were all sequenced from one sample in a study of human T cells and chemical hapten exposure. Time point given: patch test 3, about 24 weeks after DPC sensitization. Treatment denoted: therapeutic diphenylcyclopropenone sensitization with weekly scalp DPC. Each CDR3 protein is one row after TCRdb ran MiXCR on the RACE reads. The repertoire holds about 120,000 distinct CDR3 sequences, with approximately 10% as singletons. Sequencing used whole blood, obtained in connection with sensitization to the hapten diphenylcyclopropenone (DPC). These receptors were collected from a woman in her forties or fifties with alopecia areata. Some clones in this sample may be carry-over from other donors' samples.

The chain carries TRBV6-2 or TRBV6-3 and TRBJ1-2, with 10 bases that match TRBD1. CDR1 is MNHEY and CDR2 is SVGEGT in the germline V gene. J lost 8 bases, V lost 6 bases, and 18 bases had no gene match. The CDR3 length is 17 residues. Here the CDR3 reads CASSPPNPGQGRGGYTF. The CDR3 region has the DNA TGTGCCAGCAGCCCCCCGAATCCGGGACAGGGGAGAGGAGGCTACACCTTC.

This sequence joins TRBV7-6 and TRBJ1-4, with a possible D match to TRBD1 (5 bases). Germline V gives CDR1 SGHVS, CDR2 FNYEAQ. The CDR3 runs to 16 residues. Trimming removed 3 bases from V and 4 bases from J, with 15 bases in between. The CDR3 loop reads CASSLGEGRLNEKLFF. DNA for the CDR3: TGTGCCAGCAGCTTGGGGGAGGGCCGACTTAATGAAAAACTGTTTTTT.

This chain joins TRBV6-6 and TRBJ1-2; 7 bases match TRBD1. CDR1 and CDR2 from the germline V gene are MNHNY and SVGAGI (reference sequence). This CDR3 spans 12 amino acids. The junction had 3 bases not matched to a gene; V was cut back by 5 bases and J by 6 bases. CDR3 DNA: TGTGCCAGCAGTCGGGACAGCGATGGCTACACCTTC. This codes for CASSRDSDGYTF.

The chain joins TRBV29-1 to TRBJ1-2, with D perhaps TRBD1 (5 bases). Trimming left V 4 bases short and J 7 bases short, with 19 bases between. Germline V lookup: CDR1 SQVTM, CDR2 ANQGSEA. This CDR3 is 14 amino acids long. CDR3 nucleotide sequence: TGCAGCGTTGGAGCCGAAGTTCGCGGGACTGGCTACACCTTC. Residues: CSVGAEVRGTGYTF. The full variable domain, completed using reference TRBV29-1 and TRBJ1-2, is SAVISQKPSRDICQRGTSLTIQCQVDSQVTMMFWYRQQPGQSLTLIATANQGSEATYESGFVIDKFPISRPNLTFSTLTVSNMSPEDSSIYLCSVGAEVRGTGYTFGSGTRLTVV.

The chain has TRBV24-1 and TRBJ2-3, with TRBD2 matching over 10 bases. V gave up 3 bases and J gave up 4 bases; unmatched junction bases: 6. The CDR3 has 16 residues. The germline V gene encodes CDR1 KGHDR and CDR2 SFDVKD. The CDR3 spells CATSDGAGGRSDTQYF. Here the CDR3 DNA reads TGTGCCACCAGTGATGGAGCGGGGGGGAGGTCAGATACGCAGTATTTT.

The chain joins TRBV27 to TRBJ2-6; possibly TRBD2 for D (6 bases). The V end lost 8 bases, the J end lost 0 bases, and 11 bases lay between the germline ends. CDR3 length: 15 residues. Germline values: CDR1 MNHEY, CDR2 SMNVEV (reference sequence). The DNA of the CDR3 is TGTGCCAGCGCAGGGAGGAACTCTGGGGCCAACGTCCTGACTTTC. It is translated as CASAGRNSGANVLTF.

The CDR3 protein is CASSLGEGTYGYTF. DNA of the CDR3: TGTGCCAGCAGTTTGGGGGAGGGGACCTATGGCTACACCTTC. The V gene is TRBV27, the J gene TRBJ1-2, with D perhaps TRBD1 (5 bases). This CDR3 is 14 amino acids long. Germline CDR1 and CDR2: MNHEY and SMNVEV (reference sequence). V was cut by 3 bases and J by 4 bases, with 12 bases left in between.

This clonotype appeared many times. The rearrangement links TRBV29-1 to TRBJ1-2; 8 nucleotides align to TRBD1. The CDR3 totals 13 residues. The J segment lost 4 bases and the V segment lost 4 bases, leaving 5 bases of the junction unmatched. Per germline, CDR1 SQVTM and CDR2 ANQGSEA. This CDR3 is CSVGGGQGYGYTF. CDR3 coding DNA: TGCAGCGTTGGAGGCGGACAGGGCTATGGCTACACCTTC. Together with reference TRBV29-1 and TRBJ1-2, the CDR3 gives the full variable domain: SAVISQKPSRDICQRGTSLTIQCQVDSQVTMMFWYRQQPGQSLTLIATANQGSEATYESGFVIDKFPISRPNLTFSTLTVSNMSPEDSSIYLCSVGGGQGYGYTFGSGTRLTVV.

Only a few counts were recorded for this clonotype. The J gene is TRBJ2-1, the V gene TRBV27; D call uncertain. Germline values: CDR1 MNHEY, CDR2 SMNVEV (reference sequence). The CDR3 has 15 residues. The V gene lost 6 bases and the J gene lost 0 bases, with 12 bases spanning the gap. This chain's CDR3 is CASSSLVSSYNEQFF. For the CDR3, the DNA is TGTGCCAGCAGCTCCCTAGTTTCCTCCTACAATGAGCAGTTCTTC.

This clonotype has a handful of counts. The CDR3 DNA is TGTGCCAGCAGGGGACAGACTATTAGCAATCAGCCCCAGCATTTT. Translating it yields CASRGQTISNQPQHF. The chain combines TRBV2 with TRBJ1-5; 7 bases are shared with TRBD1. The length of the CDR3 is 15 residues. Trimming at V came to 6 bases and at J to 0 bases, leaving 5 bases not matched to a gene. CDR1 and CDR2 (germline): SNHLY, FYNNEI.

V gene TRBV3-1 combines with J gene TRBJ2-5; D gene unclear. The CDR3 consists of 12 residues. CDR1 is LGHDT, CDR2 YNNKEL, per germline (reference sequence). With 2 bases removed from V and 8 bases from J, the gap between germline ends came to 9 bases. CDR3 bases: TGTGCCAGCAGCCAATTTAGCCTCACCCAGTACTTC. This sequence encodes CASSQFSLTQYF.

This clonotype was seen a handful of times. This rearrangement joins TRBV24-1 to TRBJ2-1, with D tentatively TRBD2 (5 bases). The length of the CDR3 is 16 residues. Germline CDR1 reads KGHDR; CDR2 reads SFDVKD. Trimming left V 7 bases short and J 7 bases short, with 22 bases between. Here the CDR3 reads CATSPRSLAEKNEQFF. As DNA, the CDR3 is TGTGCCACCAGCCCACGCTCGCTAGCAGAGAAGAATGAGCAGTTCTTC.

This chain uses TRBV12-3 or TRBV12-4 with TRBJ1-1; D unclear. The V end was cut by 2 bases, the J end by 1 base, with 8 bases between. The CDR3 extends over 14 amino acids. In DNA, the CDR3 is TGTGCCAGCAGTTTAAGAACGGGGAACACTGAAGCTTTCTTT. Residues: CASSLRTGNTEAFF.

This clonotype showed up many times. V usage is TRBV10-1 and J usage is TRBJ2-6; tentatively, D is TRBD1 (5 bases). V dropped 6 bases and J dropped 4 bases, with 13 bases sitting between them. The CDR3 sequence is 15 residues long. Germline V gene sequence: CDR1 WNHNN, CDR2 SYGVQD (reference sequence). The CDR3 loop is CASSAGKLGANVLTF. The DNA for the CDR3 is TGCGCCAGCAGCGCAGGGAAACTGGGGGCCAACGTCCTGACTTTC.

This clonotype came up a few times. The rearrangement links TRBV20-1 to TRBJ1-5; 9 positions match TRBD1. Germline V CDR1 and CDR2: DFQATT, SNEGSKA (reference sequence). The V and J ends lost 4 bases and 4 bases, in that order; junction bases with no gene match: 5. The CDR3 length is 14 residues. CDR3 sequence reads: CSANRGLSNQPQHF. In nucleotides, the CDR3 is TGCAGTGCTAACAGGGGGCTGTCTAATCAGCCCCAGCATTTT.

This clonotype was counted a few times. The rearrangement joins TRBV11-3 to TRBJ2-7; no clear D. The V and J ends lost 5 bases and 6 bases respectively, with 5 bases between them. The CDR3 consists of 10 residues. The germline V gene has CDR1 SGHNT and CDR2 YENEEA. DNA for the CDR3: TGTGCCAGCAGCCTCTCCGAGCAGTACTTC. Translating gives CASSLSEQYF.

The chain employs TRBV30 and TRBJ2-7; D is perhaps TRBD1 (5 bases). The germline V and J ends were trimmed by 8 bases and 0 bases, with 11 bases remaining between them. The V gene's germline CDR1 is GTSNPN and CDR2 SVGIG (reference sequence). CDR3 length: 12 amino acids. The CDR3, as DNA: TGTGCCGCCAGGCAGGGCTCCTACGAGCAGTACTTC. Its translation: CAARQGSYEQYF.

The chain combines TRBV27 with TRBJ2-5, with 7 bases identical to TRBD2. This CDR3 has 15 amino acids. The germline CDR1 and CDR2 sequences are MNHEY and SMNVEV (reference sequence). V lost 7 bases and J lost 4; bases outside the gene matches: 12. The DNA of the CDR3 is TGTGCCAGCACCAATCTAGGGCGGGAGTCAGAGACCCAGTACTTC. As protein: CASTNLGRESETQYF.

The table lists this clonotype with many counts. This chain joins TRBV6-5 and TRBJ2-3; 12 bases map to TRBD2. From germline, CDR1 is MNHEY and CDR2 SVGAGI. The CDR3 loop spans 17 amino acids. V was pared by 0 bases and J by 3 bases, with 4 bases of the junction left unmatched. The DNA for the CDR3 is TGTGCCAGCAGTTACTCGATGACTAGCGGGAGTACAGATACGCAGTATTTT. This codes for CASSYSMTSGSTDTQYF.

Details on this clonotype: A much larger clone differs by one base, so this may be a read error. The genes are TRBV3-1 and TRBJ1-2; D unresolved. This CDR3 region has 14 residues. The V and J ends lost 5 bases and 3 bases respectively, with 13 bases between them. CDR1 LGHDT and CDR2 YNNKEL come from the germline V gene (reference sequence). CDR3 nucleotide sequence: TGTGCCAGCAGCTATGGAGGTAGGCACTATGGCTACACCTTC. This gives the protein CASSYGGRHYGYTF.

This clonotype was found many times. CDR3 DNA sequence: TGTGCCATCAGTGTCCCGACTAGCGGGGGGAGCAATGAGCAGTTCTTC. Translated: CAISVPTSGGSNEQFF. The J gene is TRBJ2-1, the V gene TRBV10-3, with 13 bases fitting TRBD2. Trimming cost V 4 bases and J 6 bases; bases outside gene matches: 6. This CDR3 region has 16 residues. Germline V gene sequence: CDR1 ENHRY, CDR2 SYGVKD.

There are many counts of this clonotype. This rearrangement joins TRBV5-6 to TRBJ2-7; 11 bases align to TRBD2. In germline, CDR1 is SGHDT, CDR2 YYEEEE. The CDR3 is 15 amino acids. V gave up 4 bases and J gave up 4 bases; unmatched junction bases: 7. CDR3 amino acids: CASSGLTSGVYEQYF. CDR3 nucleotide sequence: TGTGCCAGCAGCGGTCTGACTAGCGGGGTTTACGAGCAGTACTTC.